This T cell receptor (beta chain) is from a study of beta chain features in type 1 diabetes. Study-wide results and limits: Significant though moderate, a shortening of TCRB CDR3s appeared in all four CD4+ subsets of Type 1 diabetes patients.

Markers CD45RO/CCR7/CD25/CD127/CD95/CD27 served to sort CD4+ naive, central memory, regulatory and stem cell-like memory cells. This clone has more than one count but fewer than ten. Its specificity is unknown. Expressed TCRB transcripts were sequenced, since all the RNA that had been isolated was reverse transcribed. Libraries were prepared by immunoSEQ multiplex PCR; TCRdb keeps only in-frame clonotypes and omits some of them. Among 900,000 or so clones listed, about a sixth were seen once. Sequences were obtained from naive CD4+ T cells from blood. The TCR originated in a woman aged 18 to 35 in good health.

The CDR3 protein is CASSLRVLENTGELFF. The CDR3 region has the DNA TGTGCCAGCAGCTTAAGGGTACTAGAAAACACCGGGGAGCTGTTTTTT. The J gene is TRBJ2-2, the V gene TRBV7-9; maybe TRBD2 (5 bases). Between the trimmed V and J ends, which lost 2 bases and 2 bases, there was a span of 12 bases. CDR1 and CDR2 (germline): SEHNR, FQNEAQ (reference sequence). CDR3 length: 16 amino acids.